The T cell receptor beta chain under discussion was sequenced for a study of T cells after posttransplantation cyclophosphamide. Findings and limits, study-wide: Donor CD8+ memory clones often dominated recipient blood repertoires at later times.

Comment on this clone: Its antigen is not known.

Germline lookup yields CDR1 MRHNA and CDR2 SNTAGT. CDR3 length: 13 amino acids. V shed 5 bases and J shed 3 bases, with 9 bases lying between them. Using immunoSEQ multiplex PCR, the repertoire was profiled, and TCRdb retains in-frame clones only, with some absent. Of thousands of clones in the sample, 75% to 80% were seen once. This sequence was found in an older woman in good health, CMV-negative, and a related stem cell transplant donor. V and J are TRBV6-4 and TRBJ2-3; TRBD1 is a possible D gene (6 bases). Sequencing input: memory CD8+ T cells sorted from blood. CDR3 bases: TGTGCCAGCAGTCACAGGGTTACAGATACGCAGTATTTT. Protein sequence: CASSHRVTDTQYF.